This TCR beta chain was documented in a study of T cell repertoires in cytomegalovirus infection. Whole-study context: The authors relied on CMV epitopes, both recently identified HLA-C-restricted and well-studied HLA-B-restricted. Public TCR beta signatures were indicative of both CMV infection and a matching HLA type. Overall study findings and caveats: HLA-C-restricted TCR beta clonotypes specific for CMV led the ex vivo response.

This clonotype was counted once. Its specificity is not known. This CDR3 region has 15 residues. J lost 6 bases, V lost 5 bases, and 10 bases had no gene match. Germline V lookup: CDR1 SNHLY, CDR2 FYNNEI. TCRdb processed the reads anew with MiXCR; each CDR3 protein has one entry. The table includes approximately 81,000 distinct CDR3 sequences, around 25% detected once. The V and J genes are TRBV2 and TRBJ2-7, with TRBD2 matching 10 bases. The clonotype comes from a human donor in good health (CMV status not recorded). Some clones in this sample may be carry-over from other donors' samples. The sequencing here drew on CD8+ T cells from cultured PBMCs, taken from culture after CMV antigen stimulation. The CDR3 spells CASSPMLAGGGEQYF. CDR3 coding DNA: TGTGCCAGCAGTCCGATGTTAGCGGGGGGCGGCGAGCAGTACTTC.